These 19 T cell receptor beta chains were all obtained from the same sample, sequenced in a study of regulatory T cells in long-lasting Graves disease. Arm-PCR of CDR3 regions and iRepertoire HTBI primers were used to build TCR beta libraries. TCRdb itself ran the multiplex PCR reads through MiXCR, one entry per CDR3 protein. The top ten hold less than 9% of the sample, which has roughly 450,000 distinct CDR3 sequences, less than 25% seen once. Time point of the sample: persistent/refractory GD, antithyroid drugs over 5 years with positive TRAb. The TCR library was made from RNA extracted from PBMCs. The material sequenced was peripheral blood mononuclear cells (PBMCs), taken when the disease was refractory, from a patient treated with antithyroid drugs. These receptors were collected from a female donor with Graves disease.

This clonotype was picked up a small number of times. This chain connects TRBV19 to TRBJ1-1, with D tentatively TRBD1 (5 bases). This CDR3 is 15 amino acids long. The V and J ends lost 5 bases and 4 bases respectively, with 17 bases between them. Per the germline V gene, CDR1 is LNHDA and CDR2 is SQIVND (reference sequence). The CDR3, as DNA: TGTGCCAGTAGTCCCTCGTCTTTAGGGACCACTGAAGCTTTCTTT. It is translated as CASSPSSLGTTEAFF.

This clonotype was found many times. J is TRBJ1-1 and V is TRBV7-2; D is perhaps TRBD1 (5 bases). Looked up from germline, CDR1 is SGHTA and CDR2 is FQGNSA. The CDR3 is 14 residues long. V lost 3 bases and J lost 2, with 10 bases in between. CDR3 sequence: CASSLTDLNTEAFF. The DNA of the CDR3 is TGTGCCAGCAGCTTGACAGATTTAAACACTGAAGCTTTCTTT.

The genes are TRBV28 and TRBJ2-7; 11 bases fit TRBD2. CDR1 and CDR2 (germline): MDHEN, SYDVKM. CDR3 length: 14 amino acids. Trimming took 5 bases from V and 4 from J; bases not matched to a gene: 4. Here the CDR3 DNA reads TGTGCCAGCAGTGCACTAGCGGGGGAGTACGAGCAGTACTTC. As protein: CASSALAGEYEQYF.

In this sample, this clonotype turned up many times. The chain joins TRBV29-1 to TRBJ1-4, with 11 bases matching TRBD1. Germline V gene lookup returns CDR1 SQVTM and CDR2 ANQGSEA. Trimming took 8 bases from V and 8 from J; bases not matched to a gene: 7. This CDR3 has 13 residues. The CDR3 coding sequence is TGCAGCCCCGGTCGGACAGGGGGCGAAAAACTGTTTTTT. It is translated as CSPGRTGGEKLFF.

Only a few counts were recorded for this clonotype. The rearrangement uses TRBV6-9 and TRBJ2-5; 7 nucleotides agree with TRBD1. Trimming took 4 bases from V and 2 from J; bases not matched to a gene: 7. Per germline, CDR1 MNHGY and CDR2 SVAAGI. This CDR3 spans 15 amino acids. The chain's CDR3 is CASSSVQGTQETQYF. The CDR3 coding sequence is TGTGCCAGCAGTTCCGTACAGGGGACGCAAGAGACCCAGTACTTC.

This clonotype has only a few counts. V gene TRBV7-9 combines with J gene TRBJ2-2; the D is unclear. This CDR3 region has 12 residues. Per germline, CDR1 SEHNR and CDR2 FQNEAQ (reference sequence). Trimming shortened V by 7 bases and J by 4 bases, and 7 bases separated the two germline ends. CDR3 sequence reads: CASIPGTGELFF. In DNA, the CDR3 is TGTGCCAGCATTCCTGGCACCGGGGAGCTGTTTTTT.

In its sample, this clonotype was seen a few times. This chain connects TRBV3-1 to TRBJ2-7, with 8 bases identical to TRBD2. Germline CDR1 is LGHDT and CDR2 is YNNKEL (reference sequence). The CDR3 totals 16 residues. V was pared by 4 bases and J by 1 base, with 9 bases of the junction left unmatched. The CDR3 region has the DNA TGTGCCAGCAGCCCCCCCGGGGGGGGTACGTCCTACGAGCAGTACTTC. Translating it yields CASSPPGGGTSYEQYF.

Notes on this clonotype: Its ends do not fully match the called genes, so a read error is possible. The CDR3 region is CASSPFRAPKAETLYF. The CDR3 DNA sequence: TGTGCCAGCAGCCCGTTCCGGGCCCCAAAAGCAGAGACCCTGTACTTC. The V and J genes are TRBV7-6 and TRBJ2-5; no reliable D call. CDR3 size: 16 residues. Germline loops: CDR1 SGHVS, CDR2 FNYEAQ.

This clonotype was seen many times. CDR3 amino acids: CASSLAGGAQLFF. CDR3 DNA: TGTGCCAGCAGCTTAGCGGGAGGTGCACAACTGTTTTTT. The chain uses TRBV11-2 and TRBJ1-4; D gene ambiguous. The CDR3 extends over 13 amino acids. Germline V CDR1 and CDR2: SGHAT, FQNNGV. V was shortened by 1 base and J by 12 bases, with 12 bases between the two germline ends.

This clonotype was observed many times. V is TRBV28 and J is TRBJ2-7, with 9 bases that match TRBD1. The germline gives CDR1 MDHEN, CDR2 SYDVKM. CDR3 length equals 15 residues. Trimming took 3 bases from V and 5 from J; bases not matched to a gene: 8. In DNA form, the CDR3 reads TGTGCCAGCAGTTTTCTCGGGACAGGGTACCACGAGCAGTACTTC. Encoded protein: CASSFLGTGYHEQYF. Filled out from reference TRBV28 and TRBJ2-7, the complete variable domain reads DVKVTQSSRYLVKRTGEKVFLECVQDMDHENMFWYRQDPGLGLRLIYFSYDVKMKEKGDIPEGYSVSREKKERFSLILESASTNQTSMYLCASSFLGTGYHEQYFGPGTRLTVT.

Concerning this clonotype: This may arise from a read error, as a much more abundant clone is one base away. This chain links TRBV15 with TRBJ1-1; D is unresolved. V gave up 7 bases and J gave up 3 bases, with 18 bases separating them. The CDR3 length is 15 residues. The germline V gene has CDR1 LNHNV and CDR2 YYDKDF (reference sequence). CDR3 in amino acids: CATTTRSGFDTEAFF. CDR3 nucleotide sequence: TGTGCCACCACCACCCGATCGGGTTTCGACACTGAAGCTTTCTTT.

The rearrangement uses TRBV27 and TRBJ1-2; TRBD1 is a possible D gene (6 bases). V was shortened by 9 bases and J by 7 bases, with 24 bases between the two germline ends. The CDR3 length is 15 residues. The V gene's germline CDR1 is MNHEY and CDR2 SMNVEV (reference sequence). CDR3 in DNA: TGTGCCAGTCGGGGATCCGGGACACCTAAGGCTGGCTACACCTTC. Encoded protein: CASRGSGTPKAGYTF.

A few counts support this clonotype. The chain recombines TRBV29-1 with TRBJ2-2; the match to TRBD2 covers 10 bases. Looked up from germline, CDR1 is SQVTM and CDR2 is ANQGSEA. With 2 bases clipped from V and 6 bases from J, the junction kept 6 bases outside the gene matches. This CDR3 comprises 15 residues. The CDR3 coding sequence is TGCAGCGTTGAAACCCCTAGCGGGAGACCCGGGGAGCTGTTTTTT. It yields the protein CSVETPSGRPGELFF.

This clonotype was detected ten times or more. The rearrangement links TRBV12-3 or TRBV12-4 to TRBJ1-2; D call uncertain. The CDR3 spans 16 residues. V lost 1 base and J 3 bases, leaving 15 bases between the germline ends. The CDR3 here is CASSLETGMFHYGYTF. The CDR3 DNA is TGTGCCAGCAGTTTAGAGACCGGGATGTTTCACTATGGCTACACCTTC.

The J gene is TRBJ1-2, the V gene TRBV5-1; 8 bases line up with TRBD1. Per germline, CDR1 SGHRS and CDR2 YFSETQ. The junction had 17 bases not matched to a gene; V was cut back by 4 bases and J by 6 bases. This CDR3 spans 17 amino acids. CDR3: CASSTGEPGGAMNGYTF. DNA of the CDR3: TGCGCCAGCAGCACGGGAGAGCCAGGGGGCGCGATGAATGGCTACACCTTC.

The V call is TRBV12-3 or TRBV12-4, the J call TRBJ1-1; 7 bases fit TRBD1. The junction had 13 bases not matched to a gene; V was cut back by 5 bases and J by 4 bases. The CDR3 consists of 16 residues. In nucleotides, the CDR3 is TGTGCCAGCAGTCCCTCGGGTAGGGGGCGGTCCACTGAAGCTTTCTTT. Protein: CASSPSGRGRSTEAFF.

This clonotype appeared many times. Here the CDR3 reads CATSRLGVRRRNTEAFF. The CDR3, as DNA: TGTGCCACCAGTAGACTGGGAGTTCGTCGAAGGAACACTGAAGCTTTCTTT. The J gene is TRBJ1-1, the V gene TRBV24-1; D not certain. From germline, CDR1 is KGHDR and CDR2 SFDVKD. V lost 6 bases to trimming and J lost 1 base, with 20 bases between them. The CDR3 consists of 17 residues.

The genes are TRBV12-5 and TRBJ1-2, with TRBD1 matching 8 bases. V lost 3 bases, J lost 8 bases, and 11 bases stayed unmatched. The germline V gene encodes CDR1 LGHNT and CDR2 FRNRAP. The CDR3 length is 15 residues. In DNA form, the CDR3 reads TGTGCTAGTGGTTTTGGTTCGACAGGGGTCGGCGGCTACACCTTC. Encoded protein: CASGFGSTGVGGYTF.

CDR3 in amino acids: CSAAGRGFTGELFF. CDR3 nucleotide sequence: TGCAGCGCCGCGGGTCGGGGATTCACCGGGGAGCTGTTTTTT. The chain joins TRBV29-1 to TRBJ2-2; a possible D gene is TRBD2 (5 bases). Germline lookup yields CDR1 SQVTM and CDR2 ANQGSEA. The CDR3 runs to 14 residues. With 7 bases removed from V and 4 bases from J, the gap between germline ends came to 16 bases.